This T cell receptor beta chain was obtained from a study of blood T cells in healthy people across ages. CDR1 and CDR2 (germline): SGHRS, YFSETQ. This CDR3 has 15 amino acids. The ends were cut back, 0 bases at V and 6 bases at J, with 14 bases in the middle. Study observations and caveats: Across samples, TCR beta diversity tracked strongly with naive T cell percentage.

Remarks on this clonotype: The antigen remains unidentified.

Sample-barcoded 5' priming and a J-beta primer mix drove a second PCR of roughly 6 to 12 cycles. MiXCR, run by TCRdb on the 5' RACE reads, gives a single entry per CDR3 protein. This sample has about 640,000 distinct CDR3 sequences, with roughly 58% found just once. Sample donors were healthy Caucasian individuals that came from Russia, aged roughly 6 to 95. The TCR comes from a man between 60 and 70 years old in good health. Sequenced sample: blood. This chain connects TRBV5-1 to TRBJ2-3, with D uncertain. For the CDR3, the DNA is TGCGCCAGCAGCTTGGTTGGCACCTGGCCGGATACGCAGTATTTT. Translated: CASSLVGTWPDTQYF.